What follows are 18 T cell receptor beta chains derived from one specimen sequenced in a study of response to subunit inactivated influenza vaccine. From the RT-PCR reads, TCRdb called clonotypes with MiXCR, one entry per CDR3 protein. The data contain roughly 780,000 distinct CDR3 sequences, 18% of them singletons. The sequenced sample was PBMCs from blood, obtained around 5 days after vaccination. All receptors derive from a man aged 45 to 65 who received an inactivated influenza vaccine.

DNA of the CDR3: TGTGCCAGCAGCGCCTCTAGCGGGGTGGCGAACACCGGGGAGCTGTTTTTT. It yields the protein CASSASSGVANTGELFF. The gene calls are TRBV7-6 and TRBJ2-2; 9 bases are a match to TRBD2. CDR3 length: 17 residues. Looked up from germline, CDR1 is SGHVS and CDR2 is FNYEAQ. V dropped 5 bases and J dropped 0; count of bases not matched to a gene: 7.

This clonotype was seen only a few times. The chain is built from TRBV12-3 or TRBV12-4 and TRBJ2-3; D is ambiguous. The V and J ends lost 3 bases and 0 bases respectively, with 4 bases between them. This CDR3 region has 13 residues. CDR3 region: CASSLISTDTQYF. As DNA, the CDR3 is TGTGCCAGCAGTTTGATTAGCACAGATACGCAGTATTTT.

The V and J genes are TRBV20-1 and TRBJ2-6; D unresolved. The germline V gene has CDR1 DFQATT and CDR2 SNEGSKA (reference sequence). The CDR3 has 14 residues. V dropped 6 bases and J dropped 0 bases, with 9 bases sitting between them. DNA of the CDR3: TGCAGTGCGAGCGCCAGCTCTGGGGCCAACGTCCTGACTTTC. It is translated as CSASASSGANVLTF.

This clonotype was detected a few times. CDR3 region: CASSSPRGSETQYF. CDR3 in DNA: TGTGCCAGCAGTTCGCCAAGAGGTTCAGAGACCCAGTACTTC. The chain has TRBV28 and TRBJ2-5; D is unresolved. V was shortened by 4 bases and J by 4 bases, with 13 bases between the two germline ends. Germline-derived CDR1 and CDR2 are MDHEN and SYDVKM. This CDR3 is 14 amino acids long.

The gene calls are TRBV6-5 and TRBJ2-3; the D is unclear. The germline V gene encodes CDR1 MNHEY and CDR2 SVGAGI. The CDR3 consists of 12 residues. The V end was cut by 6 bases, the J end by 9 bases, with 13 bases between. The CDR3, as DNA: TGTGCCAGCAGCCCAGGCGTCGGGACGCAGTATTTT. Translated, it gives CASSPGVGTQYF.

CDR3 bases: TGCGCCAGCAGCCAGATAATGGGACAGGGGGCAGTCGAGCAGTACTTC. Its translation: CASSQIMGQGAVEQYF. V is TRBV5-1 and J is TRBJ2-7; 12 nucleotides agree with TRBD1. CDR1 and CDR2 (germline): SGHRS, YFSETQ. J gave up 6 bases and V 4 bases, and 11 bases lay outside the gene matches. There are 16 residues in the CDR3.

The gene calls are TRBV20-1 and TRBJ2-7; the D gene is possibly TRBD1 (7 bases). With 1 base removed from V and 8 bases from J, the gap between germline ends came to 15 bases. The CDR3 loop spans 13 amino acids. Germline CDR1 is DFQATT and CDR2 is SNEGSKA (reference sequence). The CDR3 nucleotides read TGCAGTGCTAGAGGGCAGGGGGGATATCAGCAGTACTTC. Translation: CSARGQGGYQQYF.

The V call is TRBV6-1, the J call TRBJ2-5; D ambiguous. Per the germline V gene, CDR1 is MNHNS and CDR2 is SASEGT. The V gene lost 6 bases and the J gene lost 7 bases, with 15 bases spanning the gap. The CDR3 length is 13 residues. The CDR3 reads CASSPTATRTQYF. DNA of the CDR3: TGTGCCAGCAGCCCCACGGCCACGCGGACCCAGTACTTC.

This clonotype showed up just a few times. The V and J genes are TRBV9 and TRBJ2-7; 10 bases are shared with TRBD1. The V gene's germline CDR1 is SGDLS and CDR2 YYNGEE. Germline trimming cut 0 bases from V and 7 bases from J; bases unmatched to any gene: 7. The CDR3 contains 15 residues. The CDR3 nucleotides are TGTGCCAGCAGCGTAGTGGGGACAGGGGCGGAGGAGCAGTACTTC. This encodes CASSVVGTGAEEQYF.

This clonotype has a handful of counts. This sequence joins TRBV12-3 or TRBV12-4 and TRBJ1-1; D may be TRBD1 (5 bases). The germline V and J ends were trimmed by 4 bases and 6 bases, with 12 bases remaining between them. The CDR3 contains 13 residues. CDR3 residues: CASSSGLRAEAFF. The CDR3 DNA reads TGTGCCAGCAGTTCAGGGTTAAGGGCTGAAGCTTTCTTT.

The CDR3, as DNA: TGTGCCAGCAGTTCACTCCGACTAGCGGGGAACCTAAACACCGGGGAGCTGTTTTTT. This sequence encodes CASSSLRLAGNLNTGELFF. This rearrangement joins TRBV6-2 or TRBV6-3 to TRBJ2-2, with 11 bases matching TRBD2. Unmatched junction bases numbered 12, after V lost 4 bases and J lost 2 bases. The CDR3 spans 19 residues. Germline CDR1 is MNHEY and CDR2 is SVGEGT.

This clonotype was picked up a small number of times. The chain recombines TRBV29-1 with TRBJ2-3; 9 bases are a match to TRBD1. CDR3 length: 14 residues. CDR1 and CDR2 from the germline V gene are SQVTM and ANQGSEA. With 5 bases clipped from V and 4 bases from J, the junction kept 7 bases outside the gene matches. The CDR3 nucleotides read TGCAGCGTTAAAGGCCGGACAGGGGCAGATACGCAGTATTTT. It codes for CSVKGRTGADTQYF.

This chain connects TRBV6-2 or TRBV6-3 to TRBJ2-7, with D unresolved. The CDR3 runs to 13 residues. Per the germline V gene, CDR1 is MNHEY and CDR2 is SVGEGT. Trimming took 5 bases from V and 3 from J, leaving 11 bases between them. The CDR3 protein is CASSQTRYYEQYF. The DNA for the CDR3 is TGTGCCAGCAGTCAAACCAGATACTACGAGCAGTACTTC.

This clonotype was seen a few times. The chain links TRBV29-1 to TRBJ2-1; the D gene is possibly TRBD1 (5 bases). With 8 bases removed from V and 8 bases from J, the gap between germline ends came to 22 bases. The germline CDR1 and CDR2 sequences are SQVTM and ANQGSEA. This CDR3 has 14 amino acids. The CDR3 reads CSLGHSTVGDEQFF. CDR3 nucleotide sequence: TGCAGCCTCGGACATTCTACCGTAGGAGATGAGCAGTTCTTC.

There are a few counts of this clonotype. The chain joins TRBV25-1 to TRBJ2-7; either TRBD1 or TRBD2 may fit D (5 bases each). The V end was cut by 4 bases, the J end by 1 base, with 17 bases between. The CDR3 covers 16 residues. Germline V gene lookup returns CDR1 MGHDK and CDR2 SYGVNS. CDR3 sequence (DNA): TGTGCCAGCAGTGGAAAAGAGGGGCTTGGTTCCTACGAGCAGTACTTC. It specifies CASSGKEGLGSYEQYF.

The sample holds a few counts of this clonotype. This rearrangement joins TRBV5-1 to TRBJ1-1; 7 bases match TRBD1. Germline CDR1 reads SGHRS; CDR2 reads YFSETQ. Unmatched junction bases numbered 4, after V lost 0 bases and J lost 5 bases. The CDR3 consists of 14 residues. CDR3 nucleotide sequence: TGCGCCAGCAGCTTGGTGAGGGGGCAAACTGAAGCTTTCTTT. Its protein is CASSLVRGQTEAFF.

The rearrangement uses TRBV4-3 and TRBJ1-2; no reliable D call. V gave up 0 bases and J gave up 7 bases, with 18 bases separating them. From germline, CDR1 is LGHNA and CDR2 YSLEER. This CDR3 is built from 16 residues. CDR3 region: CASSQEASSRAGGYTF. CDR3 coding DNA: TGCGCCAGCAGCCAAGAAGCGTCCAGTCGTGCGGGTGGCTACACCTTC.

The rearrangement links TRBV18 to TRBJ2-3; 8 bases agree with TRBD2. The J segment lost 2 bases and the V segment lost 3 bases, leaving 4 bases of the junction unmatched. This CDR3 comprises 15 residues. Germline V CDR1 and CDR2: KGHSH, LQKENI. CDR3 loop: CASSPSAGVTDTQYF. CDR3 nucleotides: TGTGCCAGCTCACCCTCAGCGGGGGTCACAGATACGCAGTATTTT.